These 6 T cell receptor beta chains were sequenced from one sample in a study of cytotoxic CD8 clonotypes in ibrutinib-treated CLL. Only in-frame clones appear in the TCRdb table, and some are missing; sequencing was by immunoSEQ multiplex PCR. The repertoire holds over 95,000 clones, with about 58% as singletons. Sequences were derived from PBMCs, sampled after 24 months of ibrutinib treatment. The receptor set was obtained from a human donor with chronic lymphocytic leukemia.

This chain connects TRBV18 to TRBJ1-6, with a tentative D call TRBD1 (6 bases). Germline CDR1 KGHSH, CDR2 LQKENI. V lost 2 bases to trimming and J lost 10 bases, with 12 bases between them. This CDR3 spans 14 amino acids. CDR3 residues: CASSPGGQGSPLHF. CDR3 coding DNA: TGTGCCAGCTCACCAGGGGGCCAGGGGTCACCCCTCCACTTT. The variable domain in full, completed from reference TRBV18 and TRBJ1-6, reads NAGVMQNPRHLVRRRGQEARLRCSPMKGHSHVYWYRQLPEEGLKFMVYLQKENIIDESGMPKERFSAEFPKEGPSILRIQQVVRGDSAAYFCASSPGGQGSPLHFGNGTRLTVT.

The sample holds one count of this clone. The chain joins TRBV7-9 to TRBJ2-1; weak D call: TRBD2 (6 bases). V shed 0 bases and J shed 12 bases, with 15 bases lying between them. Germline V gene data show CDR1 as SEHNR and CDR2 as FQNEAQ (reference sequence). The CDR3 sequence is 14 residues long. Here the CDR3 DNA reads TGTGCCAGCAGCTTAGCGGGACTGGCACCTGGGCAGTTCTTC. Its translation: CASSLAGLAPGQFF. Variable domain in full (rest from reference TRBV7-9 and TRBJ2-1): DTGVSQNPRHKITKRGQNVTFRCDPISEHNRLYWYRQTLGQGPEFLTYFQNEAQLEKSRLLSDRFSAERPKGSFSTLEIQRTEQGDSAMYLCASSLAGLAPGQFFGPGTRLTVL.

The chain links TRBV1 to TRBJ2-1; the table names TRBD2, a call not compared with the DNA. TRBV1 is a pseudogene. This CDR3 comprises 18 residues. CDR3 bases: TGCACCAGCAGCCAAGGCAGCGGGGCCTCCCGGGGCCCCAATGAGCAGTTCTTC. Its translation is CTSSQGSGASRGPNEQFF.

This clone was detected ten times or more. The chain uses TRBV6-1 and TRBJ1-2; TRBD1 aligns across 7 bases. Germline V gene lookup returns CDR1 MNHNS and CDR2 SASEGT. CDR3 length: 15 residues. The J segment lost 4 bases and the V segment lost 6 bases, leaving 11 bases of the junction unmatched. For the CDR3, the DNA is TGTGCCAGCAGGGGGGTGGAGGGGGCAAGCTATGGCTACACCTTC. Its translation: CASRGVEGASYGYTF.

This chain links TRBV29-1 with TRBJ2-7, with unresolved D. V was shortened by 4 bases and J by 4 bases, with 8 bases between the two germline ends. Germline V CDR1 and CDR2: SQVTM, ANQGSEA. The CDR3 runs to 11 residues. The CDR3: CSVVRSYEQYF. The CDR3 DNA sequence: TGCAGCGTTGTGAGGTCTTACGAGCAGTACTTC.

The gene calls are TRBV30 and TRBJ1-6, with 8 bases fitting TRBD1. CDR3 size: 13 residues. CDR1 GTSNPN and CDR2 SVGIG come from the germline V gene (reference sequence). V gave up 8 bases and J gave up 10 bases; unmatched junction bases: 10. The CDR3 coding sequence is TGTGCCCAAGCCAGGGGGCTGGGATCACCCCTCCACTTT. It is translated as CAQARGLGSPLHF.